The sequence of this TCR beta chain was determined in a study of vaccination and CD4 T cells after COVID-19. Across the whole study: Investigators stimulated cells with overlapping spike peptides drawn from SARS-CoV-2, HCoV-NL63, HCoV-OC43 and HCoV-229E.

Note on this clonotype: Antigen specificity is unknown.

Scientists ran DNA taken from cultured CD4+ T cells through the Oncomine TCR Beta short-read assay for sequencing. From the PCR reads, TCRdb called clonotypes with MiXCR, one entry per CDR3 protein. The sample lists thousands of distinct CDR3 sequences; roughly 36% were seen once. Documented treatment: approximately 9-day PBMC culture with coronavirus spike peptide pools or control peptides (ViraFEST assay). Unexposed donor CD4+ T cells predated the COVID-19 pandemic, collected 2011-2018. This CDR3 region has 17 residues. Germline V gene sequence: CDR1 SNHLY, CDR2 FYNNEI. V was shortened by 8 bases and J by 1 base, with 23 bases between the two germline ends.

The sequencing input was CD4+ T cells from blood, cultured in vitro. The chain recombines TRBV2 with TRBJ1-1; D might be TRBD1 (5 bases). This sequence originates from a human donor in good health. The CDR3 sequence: CASYFSHSGLWNTEAFF. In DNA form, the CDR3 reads TGTGCCAGCTACTTTAGTCATTCGGGGCTGTGGAACACTGAAGCTTTCTTT.